This T cell receptor (beta chain) was obtained from a study of T cells after yellow fever vaccination. Whole-study context: When fractions had low cell numbers, they were prepared with SMART-Seq v4 Ultra Low Input.

TCRdb recomputed calls from the 5' RACE reads with MiXCR, one row per CDR3 protein. Of some 500,000 distinct CDR3 sequences in the sample, about 13% were seen once. The V and J ends lost 6 bases and 5 bases respectively, with 17 bases between them. Germline V gene sequence: CDR1 SGHAT, CDR2 FQNNGV. CDR3 length equals 15 residues. This chain joins TRBV11-2 and TRBJ2-1; D is unclear. The sample consisted of PBMCs, taken on the day of the yellow fever booster vaccination. The receptor was isolated from a man aged 25-40 years who received the YFV17D yellow fever vaccine. CDR3 bases: TGTGCCAGCAGACAACCTCTGGGTCGTAACAATGAGCAGTTCTTC. Amino acids: CASRQPLGRNNEQFF. The full variable domain, rest sourced from reference TRBV11-2 and TRBJ2-1, is EAGVAQSPRYKIIEKRQSVAFWCNPISGHATLYWYQQILGQGPKLLIQFQNNGVVDDSQLPKDRFSAERLKGVDSTLKIQPAKLEDSAVYLCASRQPLGRNNEQFFGPGTRLTVL.